This is a list of T cell receptor beta chains from one sample in a study of molecular identifiers for immune sequencing clone quantification. TCRdb passed the PCR reads through MiXCR, listing each CDR3 protein once. Here the sample spans hundreds of thousands of distinct CDR3 sequences, 25% being singletons. The sample was naive CD8+ T cells from blood, with Jurkat cell RNA spiked in. The receptors were sampled from a human donor in good health. Some libraries in this study had Jurkat cell RNA spiked in. The CDR3 runs from the conserved cysteine through the conserved F or W. The D gene is left open where the match is weak. A clone size is listed for some rows: how often the clone was seen (once, few, many), or a class if it is expanded.

d_call	v_call	j_call	cdr3_length	clone_size	cdr3_aa	cdr3_nt
TRBD1	TRBV28	TRBJ1-1	12	many	CASSFRGDEAFF	TGTGCCAGCAGTTTCAGGGGGGATGAAGCTTTCTTT
NA	TRBV7-9	TRBJ1-3	15	NA	CASSEEAGRGYTIYF	TGTGCCAGCAGCGAAGAGGCAGGGAGAGGCTACACCATATATTTT
TRBD1	TRBV13	TRBJ1-2	14	few	CASSLVGTDYGYTF	TGTGCCAGCAGCTTAGTCGGGACAGATTATGGCTACACCTTC
TRBD2	TRBV29-1	TRBJ2-1	15	NA	CSAQTSGYSYNEQFF	TGCAGCGCACAGACTAGCGGGTATTCCTACAATGAGCAGTTCTTC
TRBD1	TRBV13	TRBJ2-6	16	many	CASSSDRDSGANVLTF	TGTGCCAGCAGCTCAGACAGGGACTCTGGGGCCAACGTCCTGACTTTC
NA	TRBV11-2	TRBJ2-2	12	NA	CASKLNTGELIF	TGTGCCAGCAAGCTGAACACCGGGGAGCTGATTTTT
NA	TRBV14	TRBJ1-1	15	many	CASSREVGWNTEAFF	TGTGCCAGCAGCCGCGAGGTTGGGTGGAACACTGAAGCTTTCTTT
TRBD1	TRBV6-5	TRBJ2-7	15	many	CASSRIGTATDEQYF	TGTGCCAGCAGCCGCATCGGGACAGCTACCGACGAGCAGTACTTC
NA	TRBV12-3/TRBV12-4	TRBJ1-3	15	few	CASTTGALVGNTIYF	TGTGCCAGCACCACGGGGGCGTTAGTTGGAAACACCATATATTTT
NA	TRBV21-1	TRBJ2-5	16	NA	CASSKDSNPNEETQYF	TGTGCCAGCAGCAAAGACAGCAATCCCAACGAAGAGACCCAGTACTTC
NA	TRBV7-9	TRBJ1-6	15	NA	CATSLPQGNGSPLHF	TGTGCCACCAGCTTACCACAGGGAAATGGTTCACCCCTCCACTTT
NA	TRBV4-3	TRBJ2-4	14	many	CASSQDWSPNIQYF	TGCGCCAGCAGCCAAGATTGGTCGCCTAACATTCAGTACTTC
NA	TRBV20-1	TRBJ2-7	12	many	CSVRLRGYEQYF	TGCAGTGTGAGGTTGCGGGGCTACGAGCAGTACTTC
NA	TRBV6-5	TRBJ1-1	17	many	CASSYSSPPLLNTEAFF	TGTGCCAGCAGTTATTCGTCACCGCCGTTACTGAACACTGAAGCTTTCTTT
NA	TRBV19	TRBJ2-7	13	many	CASSIWQSGEQYF	TGTGCCAGTAGTATATGGCAGTCGGGCGAGCAGTACTTC
NA	TRBV19	TRBJ2-7	13	NA	CASSIGPVGEQYF	TGTGCCAGTAGTATAGGACCCGTCGGGGAGCAGTACTTC
TRBD2	TRBV5-6	TRBJ2-2	20	NA	CASGVSPGLAATANTGELFF	TGTGCCAGCGGCGTAAGCCCGGGACTAGCGGCAACAGCGAACACCGGGGAGCTGTTTTTT
NA	TRBV7-6	TRBJ1-5	15	many	CASSLTAYSNQPQHF	TGTGCCAGCAGCTTAACAGCTTATAGCAATCAGCCCCAGCATTTT
NA	TRBV5-3	TRBJ1-1	17	few	CASSIPGFSYLDTEAFF	TGTGCCAGCAGTATACCGGGCTTCTCCTACTTAGACACTGAAGCTTTCTTT
NA	TRBV4-1	TRBJ2-5	14	few	CASSPFGGEETQYF	TGCGCCAGCAGCCCCTTTGGAGGGGAAGAGACCCAGTACTTC
TRBD2	TRBV12-3/TRBV12-4	TRBJ2-1	16	many	CASSPLAGGPGYEQFF	TGTGCCAGCAGTCCTCTAGCGGGAGGTCCCGGTTATGAGCAGTTCTTC
NA	TRBV4-2	TRBJ2-7	13	few	CASRRGTEYEQYF	TGTGCGAGCCGGCGGGGTACAGAATACGAGCAGTACTTC
NA	TRBV30	TRBJ2-7	15	NA	CAWVGPVGQENEQYF	TGTGCCTGGGTAGGGCCTGTGGGGCAAGAGAACGAGCAGTACTTC
TRBD2	TRBV20-1	TRBJ2-7	15	few	CSARDPPAGGWEQYF	TGCAGTGCTAGAGATCCCCCAGCGGGAGGTTGGGAGCAGTACTTC
NA	TRBV2	TRBJ1-2	12	NA	CASLQGTYGHTF	TGTGCCAGCTTACAGGGAACCTATGGCCACACCTTC
NA	TRBV30	TRBJ2-3	17	few	CAWGHRDNIMATDTQYF	TGTGCCTGGGGACATAGGGACAATATAATGGCCACAGATACGCAGTATTTT
NA	TRBV6-5	TRBJ2-1	10	NA	CASSYSLASF	TGTGCCAGCAGTTACTCCCTAGCATCCTTC
NA	TRBV20-1	TRBJ2-7	14	few	CSARDMGTLYEQYF	TGCAGTGCTAGAGATATGGGAACTCTTTACGAGCAGTACTTC
NA	TRBV7-9	TRBJ2-1	16	NA	CASSLEGAGSYNEQFF	TGTGCCAGCAGCTTAGAAGGGGCCGGCTCCTACAATGAGCAGTTCTTC
NA	TRBV6-2/TRBV6-3	TRBJ2-1	13	NA	CASSYNKYNEQFF	TGTGCCAGCAGTTATAACAAGTACAATGAGCAGTTCTTC